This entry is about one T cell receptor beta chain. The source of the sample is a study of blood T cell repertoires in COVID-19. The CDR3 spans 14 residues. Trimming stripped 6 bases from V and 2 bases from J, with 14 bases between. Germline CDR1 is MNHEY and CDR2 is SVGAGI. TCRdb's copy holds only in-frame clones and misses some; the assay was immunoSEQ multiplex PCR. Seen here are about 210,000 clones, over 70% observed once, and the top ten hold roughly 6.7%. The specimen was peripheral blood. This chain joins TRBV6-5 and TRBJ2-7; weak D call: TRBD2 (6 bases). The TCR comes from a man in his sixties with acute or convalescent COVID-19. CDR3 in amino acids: CASRPGLLPYEQYF. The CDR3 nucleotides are TGTGCCAGCAGGCCGGGACTCCTCCCCTACGAGCAGTACTTC.